One and the same sample provided the 5 T cell receptor beta chains below, sequenced in a study of beta chain features in type 1 diabetes. Sequenced material consisted of expressed TCRB transcripts (all of the isolated RNA was reverse transcribed). Produced via immunoSEQ multiplex PCR; TCRdb's table is partial and in-frame only. The sample contains 400,000 to 600,000 clones, about 30% of which appear only once. The material sequenced was naive CD4+ T cells from blood. The origin of the receptors is a man between 18 and 29 years old in good health.

This clone was found a few times. This sequence joins TRBV5-1 and TRBJ2-1; D possibly corresponds to TRBD2 (6 bases). This CDR3 contains 15 residues. Trimming cost V 3 bases and J 6 bases, with 16 bases left between them. CDR1 and CDR2 from the germline V gene are SGHRS and YFSETQ. CDR3 region: CASSSPGLTGNEQFF. The CDR3 nucleotides read TGCGCCAGCAGCTCACCGGGACTCACTGGCAATGAGCAGTTCTTC.

This chain connects TRBV2 to TRBJ1-1; maybe TRBD1 (6 bases). Trimming shortened V by 4 bases and J by 3 bases, and 12 bases separated the two germline ends. Germline lookup yields CDR1 SNHLY and CDR2 FYNNEI. CDR3 length equals 14 residues. The DNA for the CDR3 is TGTGCCAGCAGTGCGTACAGGGTTGACACTGAAGCTTTCTTT. Translating gives CASSAYRVDTEAFF.

This clone was seen a few times. The chain combines TRBV29-1 with TRBJ2-5; the D call may be TRBD1 or TRBD2 (6 bases each). The germline V gene has CDR1 SQVTM and CDR2 ANQGSEA. V lost 7 bases and J lost 1, with 13 bases in between. The CDR3 contains 13 residues. The CDR3 protein is CSGWGAAQETQYF. In nucleotides, the CDR3 is TGCAGCGGCTGGGGGGCAGCCCAAGAGACCCAGTACTTC.

The chain is built from TRBV6-1 and TRBJ2-1; TRBD2 agrees at 10 bases. Germline V gene lookup returns CDR1 MNHNS and CDR2 SASEGT. V lost 1 base and J lost 6; bases outside the gene matches: 3. The CDR3 has 15 residues. The CDR3, as DNA: TGTGCCAGCAGTGAAGGACTAGCGGGTCTCAATGAGCAGTTCTTC. Its translation is CASSEGLAGLNEQFF.

The J gene is TRBJ2-7, the V gene TRBV19; 9 bases are a match to TRBD1. This CDR3 region has 14 residues. V lost 5 bases to trimming and J lost 5 bases; unmatched junction nucleotides: 7. CDR1 and CDR2 from the germline V gene are LNHDA and SQIVND (reference sequence). The CDR3 spells CASSLRDRDHEQYF. The CDR3 region has the DNA TGTGCCAGTAGTCTTAGGGACAGGGACCACGAGCAGTACTTC. The whole variable domain, filled in from reference TRBV19 and TRBJ2-7, reads DGGITQSPKYLFRKEGQNVTLSCEQNLNHDAMYWYRQDPGQGLRLIYYSQIVNDFQKGDIAEGYSVSREKKESFPLTVTSAQKNPTAFYLCASSLRDRDHEQYFGPGTRLTVT.